The source of this T cell receptor beta chain is a study of T-cell reconstitution after alpha-beta-depleted transplantation in children. Unique molecular identifiers featured in how the TCRbeta library was prepared. Each CDR3 protein is one row after TCRdb ran MiXCR on the PCR reads. The repertoire holds 450,000 to 500,000 distinct CDR3 sequences, with around 12% as singletons. Germline V gene data show CDR1 as MNHNS and CDR2 as SASEGT. This CDR3 region has 15 residues. Losses at the gene ends were 6 bases for V and 6 bases for J; bases not matched to a gene: 8. The input for sequencing was PBMCs from the stem cell graft donor, taken from the stem cell graft. The rearrangement uses TRBV6-1 and TRBJ2-7; the match to TRBD2 covers 13 bases. The receptor comes from a human donor who donated a stem cell graft to a child with combined immunodeficiency. The DNA for the CDR3 is TGTGCCAGCAGCCCTAGACTAGCGGGGGGCGGCGAGCAGTACTTC. It codes for CASSPRLAGGGEQYF.